The present entry profiles one T cell receptor beta chain with its context. Its antigen is not identified. A much larger clone lies a single base off, so this may be a read error. V was trimmed by 6 bases and J by 8 bases, leaving 17 bases between them. The CDR3 runs to 14 residues. Germline-derived CDR1 and CDR2 are MNHNS and SASEGT. For blood RNA, unsorted whole blood served as the source, and germline DNA was extracted too. Peripheral blood, roughly 4 milliliters, was collected prior to surgery. This specimen belongs to a study of tumor-infiltrating lymphocytes in primary liver carcinoma. For the study at large: With diameters of about 4 to 10 cm, tumors were stage T1-T3 N0M0. Sequenced samples came back with roughly 3.5 to 8 million productive TCRbeta reads, and the counts looked alike across tissue types. Overall study findings and caveats: Significantly greater top-250-clone fractions characterized tumors relative to blood (p = 0.039).

Researchers generated TCR beta cDNA from approximately 500 ng of total RNA, relying on a constant-region primer. What produced the TCR beta libraries was three nested multiplex PCR rounds using slightly modified ARM-PCR. The opening two PCR rounds, roughly 11 cycles each, paired TRBV1-TRBV30 forward primers with a C-beta reverse primer. In TCRdb, the multiplex PCR reads were re-called with MiXCR into one record per CDR3 protein. The sample yields approximately 330,000 distinct CDR3 sequences, 65% seen once. The chain links TRBV6-1 to TRBJ2-1; TRBD1 or TRBD2 may be the D gene (5 bases each). The sample taken for sequencing was peripheral blood. This sequence was found in a man aged 40-49 years with primary liver carcinoma and hepatitis B virus infection. CDR3 sequence reads: CASSLRGGSDEQFF. CDR3 nucleotides: TGTGCCAGCAGCCTGCGTGGGGGATCCGATGAGCAGTTCTTC.